A selection of T cell receptor beta chains follows, all from one sample in a study of Graves' ophthalmopathy and Graves' hyperthyroidism. TCRdb itself ran the multiplex PCR reads through MiXCR, one entry per CDR3 protein. The repertoire holds around 600,000 distinct CDR3 sequences, with roughly 41% as singletons. The sample consisted of peripheral blood. Receptors were obtained from an adult man with Graves' ophthalmopathy. Both conserved end residues are part of each CDR3. The order of the fields is CDR3 protein, CDR3 DNA, clone size, D gene, J gene, V gene. D genes are given only for firm matches. Size values are once, few and many counts, or a class for expanded clones, and some rows have none.

CASSLVESSYEQYF TGTGCCAGCAGCTTAGTGGAAAGCTCCTACGAGCAGTACTTC many - TRBJ2-7 TRBV7-2
CSARDLIPRGEAFF TGCAGTGCTAGAGATTTAATCCCCAGGGGTGAAGCTTTCTTT - - TRBJ1-1 TRBV20-1
CASSEGSVYNNQPQHF TGTGCCAGCAGTGAAGGATCTGTATATAACAATCAGCCCCAGCATTTT - - TRBJ1-5 TRBV2
CASRGTSGRVGELFF TGTGCCAGCAGGGGTACTAGCGGGAGGGTAGGGGAGCTGTTTTTT - TRBD2 TRBJ2-2 TRBV2
CASSQVTGKRETQYF TGTGCCAGCAGCCAAGTCACAGGGAAGCGAGAGACCCAGTACTTC many - TRBJ2-5 TRBV14
CSAWDLRTDTQYF TGCAGTGCCTGGGACCTTCGCACAGATACGCAGTATTTT once - TRBJ2-3 TRBV20-1
CASRNENTGELFF TGTGCCAGCAGGAACGAGAACACCGGGGAGCTGTTTTTT many - TRBJ2-2 TRBV2
CSARVWGQTPAGYTF TGCAGTGCTAGAGTATGGGGACAGACCCCCGCTGGCTACACCTTC few TRBD1 TRBJ1-2 TRBV20-1
CASSVNPRTGELFF TGTGCCAGCAGCGTCAACCCCCGAACCGGGGAGCTGTTTTTT - - TRBJ2-2 TRBV9
CATSSTFEGGNQPQHF TGTGCCACCAGCTCCACCTTCGAGGGGGGCAATCAGCCCCAGCATTTT many - TRBJ1-5 TRBV15
CASSQEGFKLFF TGTGCCAGCAGCCAAGAAGGGTTTAAACTGTTTTTT - - TRBJ1-4 TRBV4-2
CASSERSGKYF TGTGCCAGCAGTGAGCGCTCTGGAAAGTACTTC once - TRBJ2-5 TRBV25-1
CASSLPAPGGQASYEQYF TGTGCCAGCAGCTTACCTGCCCCAGGGGGCCAGGCCTCCTACGAGCAGTACTTC few TRBD1 TRBJ2-7 TRBV11-3
CASSLSDRAANTEAFF TGTGCCAGCAGCTTGTCAGACAGGGCGGCGAACACTGAAGCTTTCTTT - TRBD1 TRBJ1-1 TRBV7-9
CACSVDSGANVLTF - - - TRBJ2-6 TRBV7-6
CASSPDAGQGEKLFF TGTGCCAGCAGTCCTGATGCGGGACAGGGGGAGAAACTGTTTTTT - TRBD1 TRBJ1-4 TRBV10-2
CASNPEGGGYTF TGTGCCAGCAACCCGGAAGGGGGAGGCTACACCTTC - - TRBJ1-2 TRBV10-3
CASRLGPNNSPLHF TGTGCCAGCAGGTTGGGACCGAATAATTCACCCCTCCACTTT - - TRBJ1-6 TRBV27
CASSNRDRGTNYGYTF TGTGCCAGCAGTAACCGGGACAGGGGGACTAACTATGGCTACACCTTC many TRBD1 TRBJ1-2 TRBV6-6
CSAKGDKNYGYTF TGCAGTGCCAAGGGCGACAAGAACTATGGCTACACCTTC - - TRBJ1-2 TRBV20-1
CSHESGTGDEKLFF TGCAGCCATGAATCCGGGACAGGGGATGAAAAACTGTTTTTT - TRBD1 TRBJ1-4 TRBV29-1
CASSQDRENQPQHF TGTGCCAGCAGCCAGGACAGGGAAAATCAGCCCCAGCATTTT many TRBD1 TRBJ1-5 TRBV4-2
CASSLAMTGGYGYTF TGTGCCAGCAGCTTAGCCATGACAGGGGGCTATGGCTACACCTTC - TRBD1 TRBJ1-2 TRBV11-2
CASSQIQGATNEKLFF TGTGCCAGCAGCCAGATCCAGGGGGCAACTAATGAAAAACTGTTTTTT - TRBD1 TRBJ1-4 TRBV16
CASSARGHGGNTEAFF TGCGCCAGCAGCGCGCGAGGGCATGGGGGGAACACTGAAGCTTTCTTT many - TRBJ1-1 TRBV4-1
CASSIPQGRDTIYF TGTGCCAGCAGCATCCCCCAGGGTCGGGACACCATATATTTT - - TRBJ1-3 TRBV7-9
CAISDGREGEKLFF TGTGCCATCAGTGACGGACGGGAAGGCGAAAAACTGTTTTTT once - TRBJ1-4 TRBV10-3
CASSPQTGAEAFF TGTGCCAGCAGCCCTCAGACCGGGGCTGAAGCTTTCTTT - - TRBJ1-1 TRBV10-3
CASSFPQRYEQYF TGTGCCAGCAGCTTCCCCCAACGCTACGAGCAGTACTTC few - TRBJ2-7 TRBV2
CATSDHRVETQYF TGTGCCACCAGTGACCACAGGGTTGAGACCCAGTACTTC many - TRBJ2-5 TRBV24-1
CATTEELFF TGTGCCACCACGGAGGAGCTGTTTTTT - - TRBJ2-2 TRBV11-2
CASSPPQRGKREQYF TGTGCCAGCAGCCCACCGCAGCGGGGGAAGCGTGAGCAGTACTTC few TRBD2 TRBJ2-7 TRBV6-5
CSVGTAQETQYF TGCAGCGTTGGGACCGCTCAAGAGACCCAGTACTTC many - TRBJ2-5 TRBV29-1
CASSLGQDFEKLFF TGTGCCAGCAGCCTAGGGCAGGATTTTGAAAAACTGTTTTTT many - TRBJ1-4 TRBV7-9
CASSERAFGPEQYF TGTGCCAGCAGTGAAAGGGCCTTTGGCCCCGAGCAGTACTTC once - TRBJ2-7 TRBV6-1
CASSPGGEHRAEAFF TGTGCCAGCAGCCCTGGCGGTGAGCACAGGGCTGAAGCTTTCTTT once - TRBJ1-1 TRBV7-9
CASSVVPEQETQYF TGTGCCAGCAGCGTTGTGCCAGAACAAGAGACCCAGTACTTC many - TRBJ2-5 TRBV9
CASSVSGRETQYF TGTGCCAGCAGCGTATCCGGGAGGGAGACCCAGTACTTC many TRBD2 TRBJ2-5 TRBV9
CASSMTSEAFF TGTGCCAGCAGCATGACTAGTGAAGCTTTCTTT once - TRBJ1-1 TRBV2
CASSLNGRGGTF TGTGCCAGCAGCCTAAACGGACGGGGGGGCACCTTC - - TRBJ1-2 TRBV7-9
CSVYDRGDGYTF TGCAGCGTCTACGACAGGGGCGATGGCTACACCTTC many TRBD1 TRBJ1-2 TRBV29-1
CASSFGREYYEQYF TGTGCCAGCAGTTTTGGCAGGGAGTACTACGAGCAGTACTTC - - TRBJ2-7 TRBV2
CASTGQGTSGYGYTF TGCGCCAGCACGGGGCAGGGAACGAGCGGCTATGGCTACACCTTC many - TRBJ1-2 TRBV5-1
CASSFAGIGGGYTF TGTGCCAGCAGTTTTGCAGGGATTGGTGGGGGCTACACCTTC many - TRBJ1-2 TRBV12-3/TRBV12-4
CASSGNSNQPQHF TGTGCCAGCTCGGGTAATAGCAATCAGCCCCAGCATTTT few - TRBJ1-5 TRBV6-1
CASSGTGHYEQYF TGTGCCAGCAGCGGGACAGGGCACTACGAGCAGTACTTC - TRBD1 TRBJ2-7 TRBV9
CSVLEGGQGYGYTF TGCAGCGTGTTGGAGGGGGGACAGGGCTATGGCTACACCTTC - TRBD1 TRBJ1-2 TRBV29-1